The clone carrying this TCR beta chain was counted ten times or more. This sample is drawn from a study of CD4 and CD8 cells across lung adenocarcinoma regions. MiXCR was run by TCRdb on the PCR reads, yielding one entry per CDR3 protein. The data hold some 20,000 distinct CDR3 sequences, with 46% observed a single time. The CDR3 runs to 15 residues. Trimming removed 3 bases at V and 5 bases at J, with 16 bases between. CDR1 MRHNA and CDR2 SNTAGT come from the germline V gene. This chain uses TRBV6-4 with TRBJ1-2, with TRBD1 as a possible D gene (5 bases). The clonotype was recovered from a male donor with lung adenocarcinoma. The CD4 and CD8 labels of this study may be unreliable. The sequencing input was CD4+ T cells from the margin of a lung tumor. The CDR3 sequence: CASSEIRKGTYGYTF. The DNA for the CDR3 is TGTGCCAGCAGTGAAATCAGGAAGGGGACTTATGGCTACACCTTC.